This T cell receptor beta chain was sequenced in a study of blood T cell repertoires in COVID-19. V dropped 1 base and J dropped 2; count of bases not matched to a gene: 5. The CDR3 sequence is 15 residues long. Germline V gene sequence: CDR1 LGHNA, CDR2 YNFKEQ. Profiled with immunoSEQ multiplex PCR; TCRdb holds only in-frame clones, not every one. The sample has about 140,000 clones, about 90% seen once. The specimen was peripheral blood. The rearrangement joins TRBV4-2 to TRBJ2-7; 7 nucleotides line up with TRBD2. The TCR was taken from a woman aged 50 to 60 with acute or convalescent COVID-19. The CDR3 loop reads CASSQVASGAYEQYF. DNA of the CDR3: TGTGCCAGCAGCCAAGTGGCTAGCGGCGCCTACGAGCAGTACTTC.